This is a list of T cell receptor beta chains from one sample in a study of response to subunit inactivated influenza vaccine. TCRdb re-called the RT-PCR reads through MiXCR, storing one row per CDR3 protein. The repertoire holds hundreds of thousands of distinct CDR3 sequences, with approximately 13% as singletons. The sequences come from PBMCs from blood, collected 14 to 15 days before vaccination. The receptors were sampled from a man aged 50 or older who received an inactivated influenza vaccine. Both conserved end residues are part of each CDR3. The D gene is left open where the match is weak. Only some rows state a clone size, as once, few, many or a class for expanded clones.

CDR3 DNA | CDR3 protein | J gene | clone size | V gene | D gene | CDR3 length
TGTGCCAGCAGAGCGATAGGGGCTGGAGAGACCCAGTACTTC | CASRAIGAGETQYF | TRBJ2-5 | few | TRBV28 | - | 14
TGTGCCACCAGCAGAGCGGACTGGTCGAAGACAGAGCACCCAGATACGCAGTATTTT | CATSRADWSKTEHPDTQYF | TRBJ2-3 | few | TRBV15 | - | 19
TGTGCCAGCAGCCCACCAGTCTGGCTGGGAGGGAGCTCCTACAATGAGCAGTTCTTC | CASSPPVWLGGSSYNEQFF | TRBJ2-1 | - | TRBV9 | TRBD2 | 19
TGTGCCAGCAGGGTAGGGGGGCTAAATCAGCCCCAGCATTTT | CASRVGGLNQPQHF | TRBJ1-5 | few | TRBV12-3/TRBV12-4 | - | 14
TGTGCCAGCGGGCGGAGCTCCTACGAGCAGTACTTC | CASGRSSYEQYF | TRBJ2-7 | many | TRBV28 | - | 12
TGTGCTAGTGGTAAGGGACTAGGACAAGATACGCAGTATTTT | CASGKGLGQDTQYF | TRBJ2-3 | few | TRBV12-5 | TRBD2 | 14
TGTGCCAGCAGCGTAGAGACAGCCAGGACCCAGTACTTC | CASSVETARTQYF | TRBJ2-5 | once | TRBV9 | - | 13
TGTGCCAGCACCCATATCCCGGGAGGCTACACCTTC | CASTHIPGGYTF | TRBJ1-2 | many | TRBV12-3/TRBV12-4 | - | 12
TGTGCCAGCAGCTTGGATATCCTTGTGGGAAAAGATACGCAGTATTTT | CASSLDILVGKDTQYF | TRBJ2-3 | few | TRBV5-4 | - | 16
TGCAGTGCTTATAGTCCGGCTAGCGGGAGGGGGGAGACCCAGTACTTC | CSAYSPASGRGETQYF | TRBJ2-5 | few | TRBV20-1 | TRBD2 | 16
TGTGCCACCAGCGCCAGACAGGGGTCCGGCGTTGAGCAGTTCTTC | CATSARQGSGVEQFF | TRBJ2-1 | many | TRBV15 | TRBD1 | 15
TGCAGTGCTCCCGGAGTCGGCACAGATACGCAGTATTTT | CSAPGVGTDTQYF | TRBJ2-3 | - | TRBV20-1 | - | 13
TGCAGTGCTAGACACCTCTCTGGAAACACCATATATTTT | CSARHLSGNTIYF | TRBJ1-3 | - | TRBV20-1 | - | 13